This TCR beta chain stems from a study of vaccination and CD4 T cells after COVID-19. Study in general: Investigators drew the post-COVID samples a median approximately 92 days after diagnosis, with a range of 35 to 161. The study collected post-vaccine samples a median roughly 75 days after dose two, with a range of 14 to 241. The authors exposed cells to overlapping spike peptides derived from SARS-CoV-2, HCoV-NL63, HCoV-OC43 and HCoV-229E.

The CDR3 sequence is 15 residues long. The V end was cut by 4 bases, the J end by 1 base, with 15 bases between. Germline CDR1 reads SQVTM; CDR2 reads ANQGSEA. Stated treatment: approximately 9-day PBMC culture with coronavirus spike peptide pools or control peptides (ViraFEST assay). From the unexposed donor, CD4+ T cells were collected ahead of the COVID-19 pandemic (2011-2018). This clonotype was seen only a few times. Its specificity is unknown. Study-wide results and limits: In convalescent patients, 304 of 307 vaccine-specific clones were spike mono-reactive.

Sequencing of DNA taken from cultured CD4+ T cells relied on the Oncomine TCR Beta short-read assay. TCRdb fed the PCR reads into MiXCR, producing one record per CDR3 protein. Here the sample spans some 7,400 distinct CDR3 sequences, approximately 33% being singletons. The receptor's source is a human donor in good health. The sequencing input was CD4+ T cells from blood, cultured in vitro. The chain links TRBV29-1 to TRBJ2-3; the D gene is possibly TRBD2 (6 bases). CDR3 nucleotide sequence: TGCAGCGTTGTATTAGCGGAAATGGGCACAGATACGCAGTATTTT. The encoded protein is CSVVLAEMGTDTQYF.